This T cell receptor (beta chain) appears in the sequencing data of a study of cytomegalovirus exposure and HLA in healthy donors. Overall study context: As an earlier analysis found, 150 million to 200 million T cells yielded some 120 million unique TCR beta sequences. General observations from the study: Previous analysis showed most TCR beta V segments were productive about 90% or about 30% of the time. Donor immune exposure was known only as CMV serostatus. Among donors in an Asian-associated ancestry cluster, a later analysis reportedly found fewer N-insertions than the roughly 670-donor mean.

With respect to this clone: Its antigen is as yet unknown.

The V gene's germline CDR1 is MRHNA and CDR2 SNTAGT. Trimming pared 5 bases from V and 4 bases from J, leaving 17 bases between. This CDR3 has 15 residues. Both 60 Vbeta primers and 13 Jbeta primers went into the PCR. Only in-frame clones appear in the TCRdb table, and some are missing; sequencing was by immunoSEQ multiplex PCR. The sample holds some 76,000 clones; 78% are singletons and the top ten take 8% to 10%. The sample taken for sequencing was PBMCs. The sequence came from a middle-aged woman in good health and CMV-seropositive. The chain links TRBV6-4 to TRBJ2-5; D might be TRBD2 (7 bases). The CDR3 coding sequence is TGTGCCAGCAGTCCCGGACTAGGGGGTTCAGAGACCCAGTACTTC. Translation: CASSPGLGGSETQYF.